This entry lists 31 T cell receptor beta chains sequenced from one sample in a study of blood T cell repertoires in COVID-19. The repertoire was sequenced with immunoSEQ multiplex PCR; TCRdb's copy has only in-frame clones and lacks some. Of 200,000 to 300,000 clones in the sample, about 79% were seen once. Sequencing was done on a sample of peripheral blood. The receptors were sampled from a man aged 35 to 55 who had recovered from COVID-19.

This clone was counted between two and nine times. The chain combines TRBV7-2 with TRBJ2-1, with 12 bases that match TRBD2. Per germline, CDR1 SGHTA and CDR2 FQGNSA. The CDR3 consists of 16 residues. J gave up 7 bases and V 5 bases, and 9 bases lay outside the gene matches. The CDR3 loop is CASSPRLAGGENEQFF. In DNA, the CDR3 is TGTGCCAGCAGCCCCCGTCTAGCGGGGGGGGAGAATGAGCAGTTCTTC.

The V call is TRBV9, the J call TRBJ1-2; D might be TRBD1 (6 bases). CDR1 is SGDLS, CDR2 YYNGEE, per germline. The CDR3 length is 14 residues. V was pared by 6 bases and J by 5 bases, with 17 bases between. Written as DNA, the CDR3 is TGTGCCAGCACCCCAACGGGGGGCCGGTATGGCTACACCTTC. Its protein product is CASTPTGGRYGYTF. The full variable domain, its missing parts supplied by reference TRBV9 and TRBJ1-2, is DSGVTQTPKHLITATGQRVTLRCSPRSGDLSVYWYQQSLDQGLQFLIQYYNGEERAKGNILERFSAQQFPDLHSELNLSSLELGDSALYFCASTPTGGRYGYTFGSGTRLTVV.

The CDR3: CASSALNRGGTEAFF. The CDR3 DNA is TGTGCCAGCAGCGCACTAAACAGGGGGGGAACTGAAGCTTTCTTT. The chain links TRBV11-2 to TRBJ1-1, with 8 bases fitting TRBD1. Germline CDR1 is SGHAT and CDR2 is FQNNGV. The CDR3 contains 15 residues. V dropped 5 bases and J dropped 5; count of bases not matched to a gene: 10.

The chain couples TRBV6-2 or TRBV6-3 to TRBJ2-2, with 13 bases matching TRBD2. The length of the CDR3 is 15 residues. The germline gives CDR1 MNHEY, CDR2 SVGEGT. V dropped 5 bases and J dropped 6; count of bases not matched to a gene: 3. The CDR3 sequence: CASSGTSGRAGELFF. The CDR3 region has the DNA TGTGCCAGCAGTGGCACTAGCGGGAGGGCCGGGGAGCTGTTTTTT.

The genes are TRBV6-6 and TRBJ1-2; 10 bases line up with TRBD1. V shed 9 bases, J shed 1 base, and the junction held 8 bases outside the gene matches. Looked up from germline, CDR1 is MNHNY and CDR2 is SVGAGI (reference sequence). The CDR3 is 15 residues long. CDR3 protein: CASLPGQGINYGYTF. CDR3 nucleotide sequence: TGTGCCAGTCTACCGGGACAGGGGATTAACTATGGCTACACCTTC.

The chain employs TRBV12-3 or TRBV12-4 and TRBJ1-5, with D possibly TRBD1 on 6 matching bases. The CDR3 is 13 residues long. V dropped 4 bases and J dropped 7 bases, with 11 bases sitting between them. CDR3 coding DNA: TGTGCCAGCAGTTATGGGGGCCGACAGCCCCAGCATTTT. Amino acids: CASSYGGRQPQHF.

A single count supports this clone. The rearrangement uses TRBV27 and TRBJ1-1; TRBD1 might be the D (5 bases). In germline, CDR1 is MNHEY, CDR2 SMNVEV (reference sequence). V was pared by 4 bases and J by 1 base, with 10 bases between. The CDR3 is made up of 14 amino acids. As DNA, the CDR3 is TGTGCCAGCAGTTGGTTCGGGGGGAACACTGAAGCTTTCTTT. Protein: CASSWFGGNTEAFF.

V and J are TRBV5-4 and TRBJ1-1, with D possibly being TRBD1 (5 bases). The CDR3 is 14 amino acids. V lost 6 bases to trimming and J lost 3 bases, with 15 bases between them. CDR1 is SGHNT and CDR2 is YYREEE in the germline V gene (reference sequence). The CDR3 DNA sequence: TGTGCCAGCACCCCCCCTGGGGCGCACACTGAAGCTTTCTTT. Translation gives CASTPPGAHTEAFF.

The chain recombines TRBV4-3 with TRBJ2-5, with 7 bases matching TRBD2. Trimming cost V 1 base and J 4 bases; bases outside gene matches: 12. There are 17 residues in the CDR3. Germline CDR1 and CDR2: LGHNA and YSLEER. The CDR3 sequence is CASSQGEGRELGETQYF. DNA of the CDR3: TGCGCCAGCAGCCAAGGGGAAGGGAGGGAGTTGGGAGAGACCCAGTACTTC.

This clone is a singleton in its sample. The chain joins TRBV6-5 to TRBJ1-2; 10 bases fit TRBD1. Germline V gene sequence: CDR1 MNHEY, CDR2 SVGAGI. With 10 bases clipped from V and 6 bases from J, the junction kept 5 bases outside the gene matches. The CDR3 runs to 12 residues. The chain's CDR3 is CATWGQGNGYTF. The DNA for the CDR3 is TGTGCCACATGGGGACAGGGGAATGGCTACACCTTC.

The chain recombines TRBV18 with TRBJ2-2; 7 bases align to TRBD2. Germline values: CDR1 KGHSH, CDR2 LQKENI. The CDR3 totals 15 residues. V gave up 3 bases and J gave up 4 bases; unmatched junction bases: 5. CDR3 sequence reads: CASSPESGVTGELFF. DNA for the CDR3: TGTGCCAGCTCACCGGAAAGCGGGGTCACCGGGGAGCTGTTTTTT.

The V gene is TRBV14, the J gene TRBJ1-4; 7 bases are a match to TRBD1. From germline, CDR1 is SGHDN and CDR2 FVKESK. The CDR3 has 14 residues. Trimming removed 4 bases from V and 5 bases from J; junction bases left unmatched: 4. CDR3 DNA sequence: TGTGCCAGCAGCCGATTGACAGGGAATGAAAAACTGTTTTTT. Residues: CASSRLTGNEKLFF.

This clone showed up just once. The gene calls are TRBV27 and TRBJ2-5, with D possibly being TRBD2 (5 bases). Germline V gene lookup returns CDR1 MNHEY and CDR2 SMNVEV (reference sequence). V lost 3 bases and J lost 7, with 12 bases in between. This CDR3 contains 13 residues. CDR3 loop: CASSLYKEGTQYF. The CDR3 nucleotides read TGTGCCAGCAGTTTGTACAAAGAGGGGACCCAGTACTTC.

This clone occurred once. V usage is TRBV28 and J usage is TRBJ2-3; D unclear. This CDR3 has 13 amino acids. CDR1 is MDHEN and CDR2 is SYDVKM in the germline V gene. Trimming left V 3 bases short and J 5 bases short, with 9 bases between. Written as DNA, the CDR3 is TGTGCCAGCAGTTTGAAGATCGGAGATACGCAGTATTTT. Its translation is CASSLKIGDTQYF.

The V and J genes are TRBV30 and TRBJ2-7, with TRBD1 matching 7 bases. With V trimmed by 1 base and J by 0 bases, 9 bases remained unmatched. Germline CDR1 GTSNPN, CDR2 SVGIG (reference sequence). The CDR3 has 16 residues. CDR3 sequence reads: CAWSDGYRGSSYEQYF. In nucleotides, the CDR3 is TGTGCCTGGAGTGACGGATACAGGGGTAGCTCCTACGAGCAGTACTTC.

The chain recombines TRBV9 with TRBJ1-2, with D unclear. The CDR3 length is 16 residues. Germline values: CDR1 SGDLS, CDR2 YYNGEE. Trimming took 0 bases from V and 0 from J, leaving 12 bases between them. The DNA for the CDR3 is TGTGCCAGCAGCGTAGCTGCGACGGGAGCTAACTATGGCTACACCTTC. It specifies CASSVAATGANYGYTF.

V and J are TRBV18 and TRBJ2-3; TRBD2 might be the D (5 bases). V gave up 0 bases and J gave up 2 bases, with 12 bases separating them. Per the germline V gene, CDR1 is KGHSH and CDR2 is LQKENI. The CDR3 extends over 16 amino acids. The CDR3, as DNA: TGTGCCAGCTCACCACCGGTCCGAGGGTACACAGATACGCAGTATTTT. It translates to CASSPPVRGYTDTQYF.

This chain's CDR3 is CAAGRQGYNSPLHF. The CDR3 DNA follows: TGTGCCGCAGGAAGACAGGGCTATAATTCACCCCTCCACTTT. This chain connects TRBV2 to TRBJ1-6; 7 bases map to TRBD1. From germline, CDR1 is SNHLY and CDR2 FYNNEI. This CDR3 has 14 amino acids. V shed 11 bases and J 3 bases; nucleotides not matched to a gene: 7.

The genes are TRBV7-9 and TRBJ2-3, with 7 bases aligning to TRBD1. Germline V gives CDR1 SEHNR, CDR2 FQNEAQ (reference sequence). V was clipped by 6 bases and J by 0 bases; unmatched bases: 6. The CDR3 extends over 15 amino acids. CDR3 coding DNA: TGTGCCAGCAGGCGGACAGGAATTAGCACAGATACGCAGTATTTT. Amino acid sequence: CASRRTGISTDTQYF.

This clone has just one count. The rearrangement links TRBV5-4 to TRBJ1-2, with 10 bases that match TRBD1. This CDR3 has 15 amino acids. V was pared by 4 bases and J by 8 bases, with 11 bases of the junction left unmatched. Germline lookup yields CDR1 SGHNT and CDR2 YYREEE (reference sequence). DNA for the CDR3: TGTGCCAGCAGCCATCCGGGACAGGGGTCGCGCGGCTACACCTTC. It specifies CASSHPGQGSRGYTF. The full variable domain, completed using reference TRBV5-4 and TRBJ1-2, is ETGVTQSPTHLIKTRGQQVTLRCSSQSGHNTVSWYQQALGQGPQFIFQYYREEENGRGNFPPRFSGLQFPNYSSELNVNALELDDSALYLCASSHPGQGSRGYTFGSGTRLTVV.

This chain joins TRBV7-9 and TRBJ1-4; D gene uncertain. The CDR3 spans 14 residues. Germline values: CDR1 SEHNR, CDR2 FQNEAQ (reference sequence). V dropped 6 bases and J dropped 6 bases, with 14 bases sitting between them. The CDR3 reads CASRRGEGHEKLFF. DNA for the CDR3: TGTGCCAGCAGGCGGGGAGAGGGCCATGAAAAACTGTTTTTT. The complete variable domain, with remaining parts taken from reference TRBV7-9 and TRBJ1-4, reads DTGVSQNPRHKITKRGQNVTFRCDPISEHNRLYWYRQTLGQGPEFLTYFQNEAQLEKSRLLSDRFSAERPKGSFSTLEIQRTEQGDSAMYLCASRRGEGHEKLFFGSGTQLSVL.

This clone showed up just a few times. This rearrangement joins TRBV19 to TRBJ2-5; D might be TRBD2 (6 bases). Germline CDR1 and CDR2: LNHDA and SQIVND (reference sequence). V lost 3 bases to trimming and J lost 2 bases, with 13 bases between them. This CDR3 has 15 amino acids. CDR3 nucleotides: TGTGCCAGTAGTATTTCCGGGGGTGGACAAGAGACCCAGTACTTC. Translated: CASSISGGGQETQYF.

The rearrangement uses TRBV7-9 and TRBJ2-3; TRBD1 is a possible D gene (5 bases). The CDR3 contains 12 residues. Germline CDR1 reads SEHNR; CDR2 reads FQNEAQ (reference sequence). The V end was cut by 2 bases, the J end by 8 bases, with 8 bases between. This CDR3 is CASSLQGPTQYF. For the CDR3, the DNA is TGTGCCAGCAGCTTACAGGGTCCTACGCAGTATTTT.

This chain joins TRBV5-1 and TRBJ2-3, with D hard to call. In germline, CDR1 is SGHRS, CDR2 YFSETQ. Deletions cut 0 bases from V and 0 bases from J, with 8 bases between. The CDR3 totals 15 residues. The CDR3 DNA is TGCGCCAGCAGCTTGGTACTTACTAGCACAGATACGCAGTATTTT. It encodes CASSLVLTSTDTQYF. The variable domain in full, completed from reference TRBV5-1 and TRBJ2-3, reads KAGVTQTPRYLIKTRGQQVTLSCSPISGHRSVSWYQQTPGQGLQFLFEYFSETQRNKGNFPGRFSGRQFSNSRSEMNVSTLELGDSALYLCASSLVLTSTDTQYFGPGTRLTVL.

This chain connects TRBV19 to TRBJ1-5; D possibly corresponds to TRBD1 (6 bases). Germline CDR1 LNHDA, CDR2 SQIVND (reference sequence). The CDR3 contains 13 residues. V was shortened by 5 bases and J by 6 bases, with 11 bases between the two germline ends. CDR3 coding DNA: TGTGCCAGTAGTTCAGACAGGTTTCAGCCCCAGCATTTT. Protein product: CASSSDRFQPQHF.

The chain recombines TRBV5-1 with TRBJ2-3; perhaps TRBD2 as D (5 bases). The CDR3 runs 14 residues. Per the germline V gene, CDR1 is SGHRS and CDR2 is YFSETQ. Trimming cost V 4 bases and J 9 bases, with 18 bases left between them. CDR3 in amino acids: CASSPTTQGSTQYF. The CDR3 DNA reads TGCGCCAGCAGCCCGACAACGCAAGGGAGCACGCAGTATTTT.

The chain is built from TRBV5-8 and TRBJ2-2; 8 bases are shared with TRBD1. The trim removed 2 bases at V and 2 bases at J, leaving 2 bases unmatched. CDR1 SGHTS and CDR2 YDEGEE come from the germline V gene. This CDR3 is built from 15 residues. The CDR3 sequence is CASSFQGANTGELFF. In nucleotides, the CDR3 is TGTGCCAGCAGCTTCCAGGGGGCAAACACCGGGGAGCTGTTTTTT.

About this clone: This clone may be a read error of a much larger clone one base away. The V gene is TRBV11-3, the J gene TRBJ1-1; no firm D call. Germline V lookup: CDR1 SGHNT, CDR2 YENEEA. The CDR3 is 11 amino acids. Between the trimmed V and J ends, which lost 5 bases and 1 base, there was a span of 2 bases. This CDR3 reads CASSQNTEAFF. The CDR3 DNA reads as TGTGCCAGCAGCCAGAACACTGAAGCTTTCTTT.

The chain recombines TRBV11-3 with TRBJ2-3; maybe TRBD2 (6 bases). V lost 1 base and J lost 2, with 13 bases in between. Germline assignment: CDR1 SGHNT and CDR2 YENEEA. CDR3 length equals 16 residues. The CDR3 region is CASSLGFRGFTDTQYF. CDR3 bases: TGTGCCAGCAGCTTAGGTTTCCGGGGGTTCACAGATACGCAGTATTTT. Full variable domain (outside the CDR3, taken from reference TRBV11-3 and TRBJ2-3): EAGVVQSPRYKIIEKKQPVAFWCNPISGHNTLYWYLQNLGQGPELLIRYENEEAVDDSQLPKDRFSAERLKGVDSTLKIQPAELGDSAVYLCASSLGFRGFTDTQYFGPGTRLTVL.

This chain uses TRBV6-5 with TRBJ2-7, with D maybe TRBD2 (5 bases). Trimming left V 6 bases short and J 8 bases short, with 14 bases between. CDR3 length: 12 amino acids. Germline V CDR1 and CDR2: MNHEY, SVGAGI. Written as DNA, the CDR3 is TGTGCCAGCAGCTATCTCGGGGAGAAGCAGTACTTC. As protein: CASSYLGEKQYF.

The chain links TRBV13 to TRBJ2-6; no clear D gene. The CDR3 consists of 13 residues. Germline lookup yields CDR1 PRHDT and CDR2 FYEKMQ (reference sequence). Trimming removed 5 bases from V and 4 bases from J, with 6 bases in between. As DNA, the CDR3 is TGTGCCAGCAGCCGCCGGGGGGCCAACGTCCTGACTTTC. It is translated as CASSRRGANVLTF.